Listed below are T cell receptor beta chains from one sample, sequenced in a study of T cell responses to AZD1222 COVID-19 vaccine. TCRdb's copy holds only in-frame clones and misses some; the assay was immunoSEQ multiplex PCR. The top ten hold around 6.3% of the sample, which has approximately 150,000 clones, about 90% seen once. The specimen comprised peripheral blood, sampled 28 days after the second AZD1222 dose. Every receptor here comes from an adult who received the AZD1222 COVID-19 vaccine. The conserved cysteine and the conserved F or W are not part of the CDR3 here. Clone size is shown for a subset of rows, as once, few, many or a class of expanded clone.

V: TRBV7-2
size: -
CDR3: ASSLGSGSSYEQY

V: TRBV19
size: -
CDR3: ASSPAGGLYEQY

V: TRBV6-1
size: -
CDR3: ASSESGWGTEAF

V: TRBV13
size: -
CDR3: ASSSPSSWGGNEQF

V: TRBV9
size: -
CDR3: ASSPPGGDTGELF

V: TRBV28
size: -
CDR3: ASSLRGPHGYT

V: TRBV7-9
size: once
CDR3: ASSLSAITEQF

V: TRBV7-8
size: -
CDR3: ASSLTIKQPQH

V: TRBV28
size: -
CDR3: AGAGKSYGYT

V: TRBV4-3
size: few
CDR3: ASSQDGGVTGNTIY

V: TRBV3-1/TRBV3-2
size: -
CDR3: ASSRRGGSSYNEQF

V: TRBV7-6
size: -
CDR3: ASSLVVHAGSGELF

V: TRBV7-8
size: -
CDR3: ASSSLTGSGNTIY

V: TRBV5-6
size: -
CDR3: ASSLEEGGEGYGYT

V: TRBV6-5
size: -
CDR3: ASSYSGGPQY

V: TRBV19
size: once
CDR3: ASGYTGELF

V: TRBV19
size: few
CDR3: ASSIGLDRTGNTIY

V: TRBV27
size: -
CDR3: ASRATSGHSYNEQF

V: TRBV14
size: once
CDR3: ASSQDRDGDGYTEAF

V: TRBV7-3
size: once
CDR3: ASSLDKTTRAF

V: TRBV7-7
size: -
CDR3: ASSLVAGVNYNEQF

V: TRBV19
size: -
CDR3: ASSSPGLQPQH

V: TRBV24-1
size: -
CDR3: ATSELRTRDSVNCSYNSPLH

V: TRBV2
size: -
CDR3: ASSGRQGTGNTEAF

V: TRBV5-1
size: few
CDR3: ASSPNGQGNDEQY

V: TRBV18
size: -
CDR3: ASSRGREQPQH

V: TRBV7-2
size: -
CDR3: ASSFFGGSSYEQY

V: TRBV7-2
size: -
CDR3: ASSEDWFGTQY

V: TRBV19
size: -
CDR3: ASSTGTGRYGYT

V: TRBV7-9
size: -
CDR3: ASSLEGNSLNGANVLT

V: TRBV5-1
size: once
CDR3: ASSLALSSVDTQY

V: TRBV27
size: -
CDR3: ASSTNSGVSYNEQF

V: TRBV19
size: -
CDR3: ASRAVVAGEDTQY

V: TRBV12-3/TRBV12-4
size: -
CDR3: ASARANEQF

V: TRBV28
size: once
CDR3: ASRTASYSNQPQH

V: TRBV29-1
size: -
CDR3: SVGEIEDEQF

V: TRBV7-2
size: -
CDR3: ASSPGGQSYEQY

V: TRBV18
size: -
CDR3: ASSITSGPYEQY

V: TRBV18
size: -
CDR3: ASSPLRGALSNTGELF

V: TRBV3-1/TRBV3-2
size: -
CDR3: ASSPSRCSGNTIY

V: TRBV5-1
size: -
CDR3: ASSVQEPSYNSPLH

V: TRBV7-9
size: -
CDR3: ASSLEGNYGYT

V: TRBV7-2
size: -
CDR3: ASSPTSDTYNEQF

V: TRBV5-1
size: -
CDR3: ASSQGQLYGYT

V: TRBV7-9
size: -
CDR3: ASSGTGNSPLH

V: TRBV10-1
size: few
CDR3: ASSELAGGPAKQY

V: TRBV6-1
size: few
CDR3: ASSEESGENYEQY

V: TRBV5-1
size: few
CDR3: ASSSTIADTQY

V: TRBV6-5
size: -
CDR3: ASRPGGSNQPQH

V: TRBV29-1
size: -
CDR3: SASLGSGNQPQH

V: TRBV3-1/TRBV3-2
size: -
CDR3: ASSQPGSISGNTIY

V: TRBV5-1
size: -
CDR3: ASSLTSGGADTQY

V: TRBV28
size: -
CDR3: ASSLAGQGATEAF

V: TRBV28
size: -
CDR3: ASIRAGGLNTEAF